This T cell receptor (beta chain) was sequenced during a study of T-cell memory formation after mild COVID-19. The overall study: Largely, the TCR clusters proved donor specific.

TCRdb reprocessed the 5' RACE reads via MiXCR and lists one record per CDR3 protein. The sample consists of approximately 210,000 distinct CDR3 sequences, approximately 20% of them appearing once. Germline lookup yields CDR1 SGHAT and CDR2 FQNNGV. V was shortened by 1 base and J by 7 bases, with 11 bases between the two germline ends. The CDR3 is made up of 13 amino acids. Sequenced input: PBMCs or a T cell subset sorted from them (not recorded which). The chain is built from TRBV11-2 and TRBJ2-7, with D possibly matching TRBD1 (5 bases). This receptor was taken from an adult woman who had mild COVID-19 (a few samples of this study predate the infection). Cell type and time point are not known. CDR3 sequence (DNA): TGTGCCAGCAGCTTAGCTAGGGGAATAGAGCAGTACTTC. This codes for CASSLARGIEQYF.